The source of this T cell receptor (beta chain) is a study of T-cell reconstitution after alpha-beta-depleted transplantation in children. V was clipped by 1 base and J by 1 base, with 9 bases between them. The CDR3 runs to 16 residues. The germline V gene has CDR1 SGHRS and CDR2 YFSETQ. Ten or more counts support this clonotype. Library preparation (for TCRbeta) was performed with unique molecular identifiers. Using its own MiXCR run on the PCR reads, TCRdb lists one record per CDR3 protein. The repertoire consists of more than 40,000 distinct CDR3 sequences, with around 9% occurring once and the leading ten covering 25% to 30%.

The TCR originated in a male patient between 2 and 15 years old who had a stem cell transplant for chronic granulomatous disease, so the T cells may come from the graft donor. The rearrangement links TRBV5-1 to TRBJ2-6, with D unclear. The material was PBMCs, mostly from graft donor cells, obtained 60 days after TCRalphabeta/CD19-depleted stem cell transplant. CDR3 nucleotides: TGCGCCAGCAGCTTGACCCTGGGTTCTGGGGCCAACGTCCTGACTTTC. Its translation: CASSLTLGSGANVLTF.